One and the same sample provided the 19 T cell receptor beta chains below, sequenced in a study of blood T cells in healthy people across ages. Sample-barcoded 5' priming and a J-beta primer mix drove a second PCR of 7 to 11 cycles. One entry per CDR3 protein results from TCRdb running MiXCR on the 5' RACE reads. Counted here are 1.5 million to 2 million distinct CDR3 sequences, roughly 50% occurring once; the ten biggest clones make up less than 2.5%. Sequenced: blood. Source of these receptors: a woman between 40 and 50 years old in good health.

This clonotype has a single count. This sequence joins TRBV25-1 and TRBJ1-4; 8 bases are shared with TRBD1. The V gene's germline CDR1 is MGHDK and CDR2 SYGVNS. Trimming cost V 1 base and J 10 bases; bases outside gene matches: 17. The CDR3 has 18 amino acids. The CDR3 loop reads CASSELGTRQGAFVKLFF. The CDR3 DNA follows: TGTGCCAGCAGTGAATTGGGGACCCGTCAGGGGGCTTTCGTAAAACTGTTTTTT.

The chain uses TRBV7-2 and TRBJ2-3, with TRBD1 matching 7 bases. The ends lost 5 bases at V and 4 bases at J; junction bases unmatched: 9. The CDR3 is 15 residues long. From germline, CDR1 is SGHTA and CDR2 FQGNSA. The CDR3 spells CASSVYRGMSDTQYF. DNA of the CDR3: TGTGCCAGCAGCGTCTACAGGGGAATGTCAGATACGCAGTATTTT.

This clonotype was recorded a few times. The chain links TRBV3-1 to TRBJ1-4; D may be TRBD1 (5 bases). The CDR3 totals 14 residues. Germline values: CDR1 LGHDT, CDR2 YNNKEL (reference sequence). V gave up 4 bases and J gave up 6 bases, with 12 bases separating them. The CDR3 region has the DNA TGTGCCAGCAGCCGGCAGGGCTTGGATGAAAAACTGTTTTTT. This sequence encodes CASSRQGLDEKLFF.

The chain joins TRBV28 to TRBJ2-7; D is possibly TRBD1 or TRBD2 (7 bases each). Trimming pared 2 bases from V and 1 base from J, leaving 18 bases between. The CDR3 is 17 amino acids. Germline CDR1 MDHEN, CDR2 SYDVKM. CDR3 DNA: TGTGCCAGCAGTTTAAACCCGAGCGGGACAGATTCCTACGAGCAGTACTTC. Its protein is CASSLNPSGTDSYEQYF.

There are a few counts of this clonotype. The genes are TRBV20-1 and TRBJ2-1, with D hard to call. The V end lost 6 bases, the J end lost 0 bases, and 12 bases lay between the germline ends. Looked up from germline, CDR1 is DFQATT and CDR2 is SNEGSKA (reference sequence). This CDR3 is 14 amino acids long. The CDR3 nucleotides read TGCAGTGCCCCCGGGTTCAGCTCCTACAATGAGCAGTTCTTC. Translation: CSAPGFSSYNEQFF.

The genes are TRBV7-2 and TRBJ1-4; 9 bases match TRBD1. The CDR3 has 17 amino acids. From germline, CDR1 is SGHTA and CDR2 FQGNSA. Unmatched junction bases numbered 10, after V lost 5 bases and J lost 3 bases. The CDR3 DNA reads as TGTGCCAGCAGCCAGGACAGGGGAGGTTCAGCTAATGAAAAACTGTTTTTT. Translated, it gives CASSQDRGGSANEKLFF.

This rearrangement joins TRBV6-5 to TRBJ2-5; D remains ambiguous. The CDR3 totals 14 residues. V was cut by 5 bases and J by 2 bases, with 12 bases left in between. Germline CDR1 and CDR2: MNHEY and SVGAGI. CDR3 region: CASSPFGIQETQYF. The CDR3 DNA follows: TGTGCCAGCAGTCCTTTTGGGATTCAAGAGACCCAGTACTTC.

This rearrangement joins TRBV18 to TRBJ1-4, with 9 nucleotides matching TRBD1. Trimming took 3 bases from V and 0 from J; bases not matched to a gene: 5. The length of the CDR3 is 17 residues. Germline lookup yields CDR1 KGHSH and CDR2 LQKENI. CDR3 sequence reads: CASSPGTGLATNEKLFF. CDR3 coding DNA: TGTGCCAGCTCACCCGGGACAGGGCTCGCAACTAATGAAAAACTGTTTTTT.

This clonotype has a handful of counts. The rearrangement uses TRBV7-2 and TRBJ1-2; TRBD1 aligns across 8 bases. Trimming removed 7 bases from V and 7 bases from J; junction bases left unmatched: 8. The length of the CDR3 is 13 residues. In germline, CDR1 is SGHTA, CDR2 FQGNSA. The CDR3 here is CASTPTGGVGYTF. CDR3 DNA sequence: TGTGCCAGCACACCAACAGGGGGTGTTGGCTACACCTTC. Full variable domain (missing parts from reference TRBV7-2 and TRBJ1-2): GAGVSQSPSNKVTEKGKDVELRCDPISGHTALYWYRQSLGQGLEFLIYFQGNSAPDKSGLPSDRFSAERTGGSVSTLTIQRTQQEDSAVYLCASTPTGGVGYTFGSGTRLTVV.

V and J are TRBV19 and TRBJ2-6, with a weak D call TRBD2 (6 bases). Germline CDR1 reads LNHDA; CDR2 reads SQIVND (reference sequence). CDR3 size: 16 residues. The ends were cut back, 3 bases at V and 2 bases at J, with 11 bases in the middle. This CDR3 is CASSMWRGAGANVLTF. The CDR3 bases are TGTGCCAGTAGTATGTGGAGGGGCGCTGGGGCCAACGTCCTGACTTTC.

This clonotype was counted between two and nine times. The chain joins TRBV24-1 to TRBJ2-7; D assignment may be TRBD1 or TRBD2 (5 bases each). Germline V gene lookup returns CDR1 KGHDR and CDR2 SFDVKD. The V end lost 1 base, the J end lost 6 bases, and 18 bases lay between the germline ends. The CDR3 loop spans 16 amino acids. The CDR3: CATSDFWGPTYGEQYF. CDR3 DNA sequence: TGTGCCACCAGTGATTTTTGGGGACCTACCTATGGCGAGCAGTACTTC.

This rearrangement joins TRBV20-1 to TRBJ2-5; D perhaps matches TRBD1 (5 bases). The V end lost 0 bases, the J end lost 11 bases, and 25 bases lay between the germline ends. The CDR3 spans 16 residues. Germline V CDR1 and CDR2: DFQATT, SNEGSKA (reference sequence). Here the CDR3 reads CSARDFRGTTLNEQYF. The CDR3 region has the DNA TGCAGTGCTAGAGATTTTAGGGGAACCACACTCAATGAGCAGTACTTC.

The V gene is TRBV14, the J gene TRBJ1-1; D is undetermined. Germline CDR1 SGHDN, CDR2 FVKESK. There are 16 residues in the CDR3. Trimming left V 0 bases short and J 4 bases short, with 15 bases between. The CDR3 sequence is CASSQDLGRLGTEAFF. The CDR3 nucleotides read TGTGCCAGCAGCCAAGATCTGGGCAGGTTGGGCACTGAAGCTTTCTTT. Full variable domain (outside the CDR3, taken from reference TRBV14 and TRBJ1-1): EAGVTQFPSHSVIEKGQTVTLRCDPISGHDNLYWYRRVMGKEIKFLLHFVKESKQDESGMPNNRFLAERTGGTYSTLKVQPAELEDSGVYFCASSQDLGRLGTEAFFGQGTRLTVV.

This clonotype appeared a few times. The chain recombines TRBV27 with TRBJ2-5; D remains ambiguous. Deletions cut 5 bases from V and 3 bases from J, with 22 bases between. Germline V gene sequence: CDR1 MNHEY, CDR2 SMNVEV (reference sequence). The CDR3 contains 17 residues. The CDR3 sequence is CASSEFRVDQSKETQYF. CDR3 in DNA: TGTGCCAGCAGTGAATTCCGGGTGGACCAAAGTAAAGAGACCCAGTACTTC.

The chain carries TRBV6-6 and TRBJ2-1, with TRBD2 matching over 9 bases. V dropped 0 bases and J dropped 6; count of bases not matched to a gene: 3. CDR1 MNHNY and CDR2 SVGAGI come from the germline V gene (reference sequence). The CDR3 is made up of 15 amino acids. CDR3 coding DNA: TGTGCCAGCAGTTACTCGACGCGGGGGGGCAATGAGCAGTTCTTC. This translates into CASSYSTRGGNEQFF.

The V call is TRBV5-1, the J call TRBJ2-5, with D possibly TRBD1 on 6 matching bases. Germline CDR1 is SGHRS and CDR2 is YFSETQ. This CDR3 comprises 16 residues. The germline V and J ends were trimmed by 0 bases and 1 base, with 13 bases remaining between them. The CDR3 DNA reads TGCGCCAGCAGCTTGGCCCCACAGGGCATCCAAGAGACCCAGTACTTC. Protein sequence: CASSLAPQGIQETQYF.

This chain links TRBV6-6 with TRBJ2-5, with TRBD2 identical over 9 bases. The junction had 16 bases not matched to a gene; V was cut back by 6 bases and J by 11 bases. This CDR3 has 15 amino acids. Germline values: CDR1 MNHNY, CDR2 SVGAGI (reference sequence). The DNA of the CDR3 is TGTGCCAGCAGCCCAAGGCGGGGGGGTTCCAATGAGCAGTACTTC. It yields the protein CASSPRRGGSNEQYF.

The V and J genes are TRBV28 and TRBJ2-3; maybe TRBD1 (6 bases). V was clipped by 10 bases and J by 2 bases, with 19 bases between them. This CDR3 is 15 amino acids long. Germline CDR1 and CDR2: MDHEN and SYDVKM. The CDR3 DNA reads TGTGCCAACAGCTGGATTGGGGGCGCCACAGATACGCAGTATTTT. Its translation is CANSWIGGATDTQYF.

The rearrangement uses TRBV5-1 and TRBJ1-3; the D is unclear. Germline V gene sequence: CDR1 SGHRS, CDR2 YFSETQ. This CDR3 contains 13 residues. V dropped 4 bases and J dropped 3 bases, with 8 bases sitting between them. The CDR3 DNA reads TGCGCCAGCAGCCGGGCCGGTGGAAACACCATATATTTT. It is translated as CASSRAGGNTIYF.